This T cell receptor (beta chain) was identified in a study of STAT5B mutations in CD4+ large granular lymphocyte leukemia. Sequenced by immunoSEQ multiplex PCR; TCRdb stores in-frame clones only, minus some. Seen here are tens of thousands of clones, roughly 78% observed once, and the top ten hold roughly 0.48%. The CDR3 is made up of 15 amino acids. CDR1 and CDR2 (germline): ENHRY, SYGVKD. Trimming removed 2 bases from V and 2 bases from J, with 12 bases in between. This sequence joins TRBV10-3 and TRBJ1-1; D is unclear. The sample was CD4+ T cells from blood buffy coats. The sequence came from a human donor in good health. The CDR3 DNA reads as TGTGCCATCAGTGAGAAGAGACGGCTTAACACTGAAGCTTTCTTT. It encodes CAISEKRRLNTEAFF.